This T cell receptor (beta chain) was captured by sequencing in a study of blood T cell repertoires in COVID-19. For the study at large: Sources were T cells, B-cell-depleted T cells, or PBMCs; the material itself was cDNA or gDNA.

TCRdb keeps only in-frame clones here, not all; method: immunoSEQ multiplex PCR. The sample lists hundreds of thousands of clones, more than 80% occurring once. V gave up 3 bases and J gave up 4 bases, with 9 bases separating them. This CDR3 contains 13 residues. The germline V gene has CDR1 KGHSH and CDR2 LQKENI. The rearrangement links TRBV18 to TRBJ1-1, with D maybe TRBD1 (6 bases). This receptor was taken from a woman aged 25 to 39 with COVID-19, enrolled during active disease. The sequenced sample consisted of peripheral blood. In DNA form, the CDR3 reads TGTGCCAGCTCACCCGTGGACAGCACTGAAGCTTTCTTT. Encoded protein: CASSPVDSTEAFF.